Each of the 12 T cell receptor beta chains below was sequenced from the same sample in a study of T cell repertoires in aging, cancer and after chemotherapy. Rearranged V-D-J TRB sequences were amplified with a mixed TRB-A/B primer pool. Using its own MiXCR run on the multiplex PCR reads, TCRdb lists one record per CDR3 protein. The sample yields about 2,400 distinct CDR3 sequences, approximately 55% seen once. The template was genomic DNA from peripheral blood, not RNA. The sequenced sample consisted of blood. The receptors were sampled from a human donor with a blood cancer.

As regards this clonotype: Here the CDR3 omits its conserved ending phenylalanine or tryptophan, so a read error is the likely source. V is TRBV6-1 and J is TRBJ1-2; no clear D gene. The CDR3 has 14 residues. Germline V gene sequence: CDR1 MNHNS, CDR2 SASEGT. V was pared by 5 bases and J by 7 bases, with 17 bases between. The CDR3 nucleotides are TGTGCCAGCAGTCTAGAACTAGGGATCGGTGGCTACACCTTA. Protein product: CASSLELGIGGYTL.

The gene calls are TRBV12-3 or TRBV12-4 and TRBJ1-3; no clear D gene. This CDR3 has 14 amino acids. The V and J ends lost 3 bases and 1 base respectively, with 7 bases between them. Here the CDR3 DNA reads TGTGCCAGCAGTTTTGTGGGTTCTGGAAACACCATATATTTT. Protein: CASSFVGSGNTIYF.

The chain's CDR3 is CASSEVAGYSPLHF. The CDR3 DNA reads TGTGCCAGCAGTGAAGTGGCAGGGTATTCACCCCTCCACTTT. The chain combines TRBV6-1 with TRBJ1-6, with TRBD1 as a possible D gene (5 bases). The germline gives CDR1 MNHNS, CDR2 SASEGT. The CDR3 extends over 14 amino acids. Trimming took 1 base from V and 8 from J, leaving 9 bases between them.

A word on this clonotype: One junction end disagrees with the germline gene, perhaps due to a read error. The chain links TRBV5-4 to TRBJ2-1, with 9 nucleotides matching TRBD1. The V gene's germline CDR1 is SGHNT and CDR2 YYREEE (reference sequence). This CDR3 comprises 16 residues. DNA for the CDR3: TGCGCCAGCAGCTTGGTTAGGGGACAGGGATACAATGAGCAGTTCTTC. Translated, it gives CASSLVRGQGYNEQFF.

This rearrangement joins TRBV5-5 to TRBJ1-3, with D possibly TRBD1 on 6 matching bases. The CDR3 has 16 residues. V lost 1 base to trimming and J lost 3 bases, with 14 bases between them. CDR1 SGHKS and CDR2 YYEKEE come from the germline V gene (reference sequence). The CDR3 nucleotides are TGTGCCAGCAGCTTGTTTATTGGGGGGCTTGGAAACACCATATATTTT. Encoded protein: CASSLFIGGLGNTIYF.

The rearrangement links TRBV6-5 to TRBJ1-2, with D possibly TRBD1 on 5 matching bases. The CDR3 spans 14 residues. CDR1 is MNHEY, CDR2 SVGAGI, per germline. Deletions cut 2 bases from V and 5 bases from J, with 12 bases between. DNA of the CDR3: TGTGCCAGCAGTTACGAGGGCGGACAATATGGCTACACCTTC. This gives the protein CASSYEGGQYGYTF.

This clonotype was counted only a few times. The rearrangement links TRBV20-1 to TRBJ2-7; D call uncertain. This CDR3 has 13 residues. The ends were cut back, 3 bases at V and 5 bases at J, with 14 bases in the middle. Germline values: CDR1 DFQATT, CDR2 SNEGSKA (reference sequence). CDR3 in DNA: TGCAGTGCTAGCCACCGAGGTATCAACGAGCAGTACTTC. This gives the protein CSASHRGINEQYF.

The rearrangement uses TRBV5-1 and TRBJ2-7; no clear D gene. The V gene's germline CDR1 is SGHRS and CDR2 YFSETQ. The CDR3 contains 14 residues. V was cut by 0 bases and J by 4 bases, with 11 bases left in between. This CDR3 reads CASSLESRSYEQYF. As DNA, the CDR3 is TGCGCCAGCAGCTTGGAGTCCAGGTCGTACGAGCAGTACTTC.

About this clonotype: The germline gene is not matched at one end of the junction; a read error may be the cause. This sequence joins TRBV12-3 or TRBV12-4 and TRBJ2-1; TRBD1 aligns across 7 bases. This CDR3 is 15 amino acids long. The CDR3 DNA sequence: TGTGCCAGCAGTTTCCGGGACAGCGCCTACAATAAGCAGTTCTTC. Its protein product is CASSFRDSAYNKQFF.

This clonotype was seen only a few times. The chain recombines TRBV6-5 with TRBJ2-3, with D unclear. This CDR3 has 16 residues. V was shortened by 5 bases and J by 0 bases, with 15 bases between the two germline ends. Germline CDR1 and CDR2: MNHEY and SVGAGI. The CDR3 loop reads CASSRPNRASTDTQYF. The CDR3 DNA is TGTGCCAGCAGTCGCCCTAATAGGGCTAGCACAGATACGCAGTATTTT.

The chain recombines TRBV5-4 with TRBJ2-3, with 9 bases that match TRBD2. The CDR3 has 15 amino acids. Germline loops: CDR1 SGHNT, CDR2 YYREEE (reference sequence). J gave up 3 bases and V 0 bases, and 2 bases lay outside the gene matches. The CDR3 DNA reads TGTGCCAGCAGCTTGGGACTAGCGGCTACAGATACGCAGTATTTT. Protein sequence: CASSLGLAATDTQYF.

V usage is TRBV29-1 and J usage is TRBJ2-5, with D possibly matching TRBD2 (5 bases). This CDR3 has 13 residues. V was shortened by 6 bases and J by 3 bases, with 14 bases between the two germline ends. Germline V gene sequence: CDR1 SQVTM, CDR2 ANQGSEA. The DNA of the CDR3 is TGCAGCGTGCCTCGGGAAAATGAAGAGACCCAGTACTTC. Its protein product is CSVPRENEETQYF.